Sequencing of this T cell receptor (beta chain) was carried out in a study of vaccination effects on CD4 cells after COVID-19. Study findings and constraints: In the study, convalescent patients were few, and early post-infection timepoints were absent. Cross-reactivity with common cold coronaviruses was shown by only 1 of 255 vaccine-induced clones in healthy vaccinees.

A note on this clone: Its antigen is unknown.

Profiling relied on immunoSEQ multiplex PCR, and the TCRdb table lists in-frame clones only, not all of them. The table includes about 73,000 clones, about 78% detected once. Germline-derived CDR1 and CDR2 are WNHNN and SYGVQD (reference sequence). The CDR3 is made up of 13 amino acids. V was trimmed by 8 bases and J by 0 bases, leaving 11 bases between them. Ahead of sequencing, the ViraFEST assay grew antigen-specific CD4+ T cells using viral peptide pools. Subsequent to approximately 11 days of culture, CD4+ T cells were isolated. Recipients of the vaccine had no prior SARS-CoV-2 infection and negative nucleocapsid antibodies. Wells each received 2 million or so PBMC, cultured with around 10 IU/ml IL-2 and approximately 10 ug/ml peptides.

The TCR comes from a human donor who received a COVID-19 vaccine. The sequencing here drew on CD4+ T cells from PBMCs cultured with SARS-CoV-2 spike peptides, taken before COVID-19 vaccination. The chain carries TRBV10-1 and TRBJ2-7; D is uncertain. The CDR3 nucleotides are TGCGCCAGCCTCGAGCCTAGCTCCTACGAGCAGTACGTC. Amino acids: CASLEPSSYEQYV.